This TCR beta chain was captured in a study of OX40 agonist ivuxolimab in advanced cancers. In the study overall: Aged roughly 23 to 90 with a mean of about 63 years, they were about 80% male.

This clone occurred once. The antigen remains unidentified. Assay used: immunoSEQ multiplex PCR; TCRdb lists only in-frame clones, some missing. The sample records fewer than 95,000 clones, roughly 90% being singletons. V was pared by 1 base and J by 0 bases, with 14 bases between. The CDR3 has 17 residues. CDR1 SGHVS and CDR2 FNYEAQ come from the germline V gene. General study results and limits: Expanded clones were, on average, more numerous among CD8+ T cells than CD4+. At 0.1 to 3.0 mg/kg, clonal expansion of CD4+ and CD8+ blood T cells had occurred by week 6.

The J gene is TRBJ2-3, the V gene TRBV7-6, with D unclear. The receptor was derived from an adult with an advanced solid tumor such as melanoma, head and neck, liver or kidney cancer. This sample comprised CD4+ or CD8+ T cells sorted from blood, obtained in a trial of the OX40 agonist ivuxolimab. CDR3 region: CASSLEAGPLSTDTQYF. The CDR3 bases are TGTGCCAGCAGCTTAGAGGCAGGACCCTTAAGCACAGATACGCAGTATTTT. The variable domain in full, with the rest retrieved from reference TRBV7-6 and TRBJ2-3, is GAGVSQSPRYKVTKRGQDVALRCDPISGHVSLYWYRQALGQGPEFLTYFNYEAQQDKSGLPNDRFSAERPEGSISTLTIQRTEQRDSAMYRCASSLEAGPLSTDTQYFGPGTRLTVL.